A single T cell receptor (beta chain) is shown here with its context. Its antigen specificity is not known. Per-nucleotide qualities are absent, and no much larger clonotype sits a single base away. Library creation used the immunoSEQ multiplex PCR assay. Under the source paper's analysis protocol: A statistical classification framework was built for diagnosing cytomegalovirus status from the catalog of TCR beta chain sequences. TCRdb limited this immuneACCESS table to in-frame rearrangements with V and J called. A share of clones is missing; checked studies link under half to unresolved V genes, and the rest is unexplained. V, J and clone size are those of that table, while D and trimming were read from the DNA. The sample table contains around 160,000 clones; only one count was recorded for 70% to 90% of them. 2% to 2.5% of the sample comes from the top ten. V is cut back by 10 bases and J by 0 bases, with 11 bases in the junction unmatched. CDR1 MNHNS and CDR2 SASEGT are derived from the germline V gene. From cysteine to phenylalanine, the CDR3 is 15 amino acids long. CDR3 DNA is the only sequence kept; it has 45 bases, read in frame from the first base.

This sample stems from a study of cytomegalovirus exposure and HLA in healthy donors (TCRdb year 2017). Describing the broader study: According to a later analysis, one platform produced both the roughly 130 validation repertoires and the 670 or so repertoires of the first cohort. The aim of the study was to test whether cataloging public T cell receptors could identify signatures of past pathogen exposure. Along with the approximately 670-subject first cohort, a separate validation cohort of roughly 110 different subjects was used. High-throughput TCR immunosequencing, statistical association of individual TCRs with disease status, and machine learning were combined to predict cytomegalovirus infection status.

Points the paper makes about the study in general: The validation cohort had no HLA typing available for a later analysis, so co-occurrence within that cohort was assessed over all 110 or so repertoires. While some public TCRs were present in many individuals, most TCR sequences turned up only very rarely across donors. In both the original and validation cohorts, the classifier was reported to diagnose cytomegalovirus status with high specificity and sensitivity. In a later analysis, TCRs clustered in the first cohort were found to also tend to co-occur in the approximately 120 validation repertoires, with over 90% of cluster scores above 0. The study listed 150 to 200 TCR beta chains as associated with cytomegalovirus. The authors suggested that the approach could potentially be extended to other disease states and immunological phenotypes. In vitro tests confirmed that a few of the cytomegalovirus-associated TCR beta chains recognize cytomegalovirus antigens.

Separate from the roughly 650-subject first cohort, the validation cohort of about 120 subjects was the group to which the donors belonged. This receptor was taken from a man aged 25-40 years in good health and CMV-seropositive. Source material: PBMCs. This chain is built from TRBV6-1 and TRBJ2-7; TRBD2 aligns with 8 central bases. The nucleotide sequence reads TGTGCCACCGAGAAGGGACTAGGGAGCTCCTACGAGCAGTACTTC. Translated, it gives CATEKGLGSSYEQYF.